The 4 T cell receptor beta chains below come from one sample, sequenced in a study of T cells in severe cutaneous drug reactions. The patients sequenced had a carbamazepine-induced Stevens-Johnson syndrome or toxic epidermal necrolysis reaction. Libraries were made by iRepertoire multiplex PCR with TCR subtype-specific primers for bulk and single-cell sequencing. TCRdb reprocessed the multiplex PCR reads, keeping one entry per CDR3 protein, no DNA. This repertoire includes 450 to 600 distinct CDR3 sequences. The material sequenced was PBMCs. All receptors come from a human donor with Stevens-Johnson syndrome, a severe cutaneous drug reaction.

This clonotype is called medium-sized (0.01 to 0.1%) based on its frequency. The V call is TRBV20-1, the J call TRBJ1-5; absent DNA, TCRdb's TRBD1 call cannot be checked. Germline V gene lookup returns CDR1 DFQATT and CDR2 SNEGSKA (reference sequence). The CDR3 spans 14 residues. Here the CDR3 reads CSASPTGGDQPQHF.

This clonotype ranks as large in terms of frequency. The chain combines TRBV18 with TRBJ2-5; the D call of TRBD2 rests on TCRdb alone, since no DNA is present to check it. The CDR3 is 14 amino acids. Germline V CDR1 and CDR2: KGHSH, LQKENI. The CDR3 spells CASSPLGGLETQYF. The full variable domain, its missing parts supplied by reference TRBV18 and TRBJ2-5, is NAGVMQNPRHLVRRRGQEARLRCSPMKGHSHVYWYRQLPEEGLKFMVYLQKENIIDESGMPKERFSAEFPKEGPSILRIQQVVRGDSAAYFCASSPLGGLETQYFGPGTRLLVL.

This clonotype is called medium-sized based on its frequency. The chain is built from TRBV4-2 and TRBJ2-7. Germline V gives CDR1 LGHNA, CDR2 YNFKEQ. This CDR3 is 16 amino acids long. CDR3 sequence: CASSQDLGDPTYEQYF.

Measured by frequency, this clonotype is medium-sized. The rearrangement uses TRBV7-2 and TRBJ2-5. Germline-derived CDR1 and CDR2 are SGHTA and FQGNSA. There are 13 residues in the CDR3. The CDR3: CASSLSRQETQYF.